A selection of T cell receptor beta chains follows, all from one sample in a study of T-cell reconstitution after alpha-beta-depleted transplantation in children. TCRdb fed the PCR reads into MiXCR, producing one record per CDR3 protein. Of 250,000 to 350,000 distinct CDR3 sequences listed, approximately 9.6% were seen once; the top ten hold around 10%. The sample in question was PBMCs from the stem cell graft donor, obtained from the stem cell graft. Every receptor here comes from a human donor who donated a stem cell graft to a child with SCID. The CDR3 runs from the conserved cysteine through the conserved F or W. D genes are given only for firm matches. Expanded clones are given a class, and other clones once, few, many or no size at all.

>TRBV9|NA|few|TRBJ2-6
TGTGCCAGCAGCGACGGTGTTGGGGCCAACGTCCTGACTTTC
CASSDGVGANVLTF
>TRBV12-3/TRBV12-4|TRBD1|few|TRBJ1-2
TGTGCCAGCAGTACGGGACAGCAAGGCTACACCTTC
CASSTGQQGYTF
>TRBV29-1|TRBD1|NA|TRBJ2-1
TGCAGCGTTGAAGTTGACCCGGGACAGGCTTATGAGCAGTTCTTC
CSVEVDPGQAYEQFF
>TRBV3-1|NA|NA|TRBJ2-3
TGTGCCACCTGCAAGCTGGTGCCTTGGACACATACGCAGTATTTT
CATCKLVPWTHTQYF
>TRBV10-3|NA|many|TRBJ2-1
TGTGCCATCAGTGACAGCCTCTCCTACAATGAGCAGTTCTTC
CAISDSLSYNEQFF
>TRBV4-2|NA|few|TRBJ2-1
TGTGCCAGCAGCCAAGTCGGAGAGGGGCGCGATGAGCAGTTCTTC
CASSQVGEGRDEQFF
>TRBV20-1|NA|NA|TRBJ2-7
TGCAGTGCTAGAGGGTACAGGGTTGAAACCTACGAGCAGTACTTC
CSARGYRVETYEQYF
>TRBV5-5|NA|few|TRBJ2-1
TGTGCCAGCAGCCTAATCATGAGGGTAGAAACCTACAATGAGCAGTTCTTC
CASSLIMRVETYNEQFF
>TRBV11-2|TRBD1|NA|TRBJ1-1
TGTGCCAGCAGCCTTCCGACAGGGGGGAACACTGAAGCTTTCTTT
CASSLPTGGNTEAFF
>TRBV6-2/TRBV6-3|TRBD2|NA|TRBJ2-5
TGTGCCAGCAGACCATCCGGGACTACAAAAGAGACCCAGTACTTC
CASRPSGTTKETQYF
>TRBV11-2|NA|few|TRBJ2-3
TGTGCCAGCAGCCCAGGACGGTTAGATACGCAGTATTTT
CASSPGRLDTQYF
>TRBV5-6|NA|few|TRBJ2-3
TGTGCCAGCAGTGACTCCACAACGAGATCCACAGATACGCAGTATTTT
CASSDSTTRSTDTQYF
>TRBV5-1|TRBD2|few|TRBJ2-1
TGCGCCAGCAGCCCTGTAGCGGGGGGACCCAATGAGCAGTTCTTC
CASSPVAGGPNEQFF
>TRBV7-8|NA|few|TRBJ2-1
TGTGCCAGCAGCTTAGCGGGGGGGGGCCAATACAATGAGCAGTTCTTC
CASSLAGGGQYNEQFF
>TRBV9|TRBD2|NA|TRBJ2-5
TGTGCCAGCAGCGATCATAACGAGGGAGGGGCGTACCAAGAGACCCAGTACTTC
CASSDHNEGGAYQETQYF
>TRBV7-8|NA|few|TRBJ1-4
TGTGCCAGCAGTCTCAGGGTAACTAATGAAAAACTGTTTTTT
CASSLRVTNEKLFF
>TRBV12-3/TRBV12-4|NA|many|TRBJ1-2
TGTGCCAGCAGTTCAGAGGACTATGGCTACACCTTC
CASSSEDYGYTF
>TRBV28|NA|NA|TRBJ2-7
TGTGCCAGCATGCGCCAACTATCGACCTACGAGCAGTACTTC
CASMRQLSTYEQYF
>TRBV10-3|NA|few|TRBJ2-7
TGTGCCATCAGTGTGAGAGCTGTGAGTTCCGACGAGCAGTACTTC
CAISVRAVSSDEQYF
>TRBV27|NA|few|TRBJ2-6
TGTGCCAGCAGTTTAACCCCAGCGGTCGGGGCCAACGTCCTGACTTTC
CASSLTPAVGANVLTF
>TRBV27|TRBD2|NA|TRBJ2-1
TGTGCCAGCAGTTCTTCCCTAGCGGGGGGGCCTTATGAGCAGTTCTTC
CASSSSLAGGPYEQFF
>TRBV9|TRBD2|few|TRBJ2-3
TGTGCCAGCAGCGCCCAGGGTGGTCCCGGGACTAGCGGGGGGTCCCCAAGCACAGATACGCAGTATTTT
CASSAQGGPGTSGGSPSTDTQYF
>TRBV6-5|TRBD1|NA|TRBJ1-1
TGTGCCAGCAGTCCAGGAGGGACAGGGAGGGGTGAAGCTTTCTTT
CASSPGGTGRGEAFF
>TRBV7-9|NA|many|TRBJ2-5
TGTGCCAGCAGCTCTACAGGGTACCAAGAGACCCAGTACTTC
CASSSTGYQETQYF
>TRBV5-1|TRBD2|NA|TRBJ2-3
TGCGCCAGCAGCTATAGCGGGGGGGCCCCAGATACGCAGTATTTT
CASSYSGGAPDTQYF
>TRBV12-3/TRBV12-4|TRBD2|many|TRBJ2-7
TGTGCCAGCGGGGCTAGCGGGGGTATCTCCTACGAGCAGTACTTC
CASGASGGISYEQYF
>TRBV4-1|NA|NA|TRBJ2-3
TGCGCCAGCAGCCAAGACCCGGGGATCGGCACAGATACGCAGTATTTT
CASSQDPGIGTDTQYF
>TRBV18|TRBD1|few|TRBJ1-3
TGTGCCAGCTCACGTTTGTCGGGACAGCTTTCCACTGGAAACACCATATATTTT
CASSRLSGQLSTGNTIYF
>TRBV9|NA|NA|TRBJ2-3
TGTGCCAGCAGCGTGTATGTCGGGGCAGATACGCAGTATTTT
CASSVYVGADTQYF
>TRBV12-3/TRBV12-4|NA|NA|TRBJ1-5
TGTGCCACCGGGTCGAGCAATCAGCCCCAGCATTTT
CATGSSNQPQHF
>TRBV29-1|TRBD2|NA|TRBJ2-5
TGCAGCGTTGTCGGGACTAGCGGCGAAGAGACCCAGTACTTC
CSVVGTSGEETQYF
>TRBV12-3/TRBV12-4|TRBD2|many|TRBJ2-1
TGTGCCAGCAGTTTAAGCGGGGGGACCCACAATGAGCAGTTCTTC
CASSLSGGTHNEQFF
>TRBV10-3|NA|NA|TRBJ2-7
TGTGCCATCAGTGACCCGGTCGGAATGACTAACCCCTACGAGCAGTACTTC
CAISDPVGMTNPYEQYF
>TRBV2|NA|many|TRBJ2-6
TGTGCCAGCAGTGCTGTGGGTGCTGGGGCCAACGTCCTGACTTTC
CASSAVGAGANVLTF
>TRBV27|NA|few|TRBJ2-7
TGTGCCAGCAGTTTATCGATGAGGGTCCTAACCTACGAGCAGTACTTC
CASSLSMRVLTYEQYF
>TRBV20-1|NA|many|TRBJ1-2
TGCAGTGCCCGGACCGCTCCTAACTATGGCTACACCTTC
CSARTAPNYGYTF
>TRBV24-1|NA|NA|TRBJ2-2
TGTGCCACCAGTGGCCCAGGGGCCGGGGAGCTGTTTTTT
CATSGPGAGELFF
>TRBV20-1|NA|few|TRBJ1-2
TGCAGTGCAGCCGGCTTCTATGGCTACACCTTC
CSAAGFYGYTF
>TRBV5-6|NA|many|TRBJ2-1
TGTGCCAGCAGCTCCAACAGGGACCATGAGCAGTTCTTC
CASSSNRDHEQFF
>TRBV20-1|TRBD2|NA|TRBJ2-1
TGCAGTGCTAAGGGACTAGCGGGGATCTCCTACAATGAGCAGTTCTTC
CSAKGLAGISYNEQFF
>TRBV3-1|TRBD1|NA|TRBJ2-3
TGTGCCTCCACCCAAGAGGGGACAGGGACACATACGCAGTATTTT
CASTQEGTGTHTQYF
>TRBV7-9|NA|few|TRBJ2-5
TGTGCCAGCAGTGAGGACGGGAGAAAGACCCAGTACTTC
CASSEDGRKTQYF
>TRBV24-1|NA|few|TRBJ2-3
TGTGCCACCAGTGAAAACACAGATACGCAGTATTTT
CATSENTDTQYF
>TRBV7-3|TRBD1|many|TRBJ1-1
TGTGCCAGCAGCCCGGACAGGGGAGGGGCCCAGAACACTGAAGCTTTCTTT
CASSPDRGGAQNTEAFF
>TRBV29-1|NA|many|TRBJ2-7
TGCAGCGTTGATGGCACTGTCGGGGAGCAGTACTTC
CSVDGTVGEQYF
>TRBV6-2/TRBV6-3|TRBD2|NA|TRBJ2-3
TGTGCCAGCAGTTACGACGAGCGGGGGACGTCCACAGATACGCAGTATTTT
CASSYDERGTSTDTQYF
>TRBV21-1|NA|NA|TRBJ1-5
TGTGCCAGCAGCAGTACGAGACCCGGACGGTCGGGCAATCAGCCCCAGCATTTT
CASSSTRPGRSGNQPQHF
>TRBV5-1|NA|few|TRBJ1-1
TGCGCCAGCAGCTTGGCAGGGGCGAACACTGAAGCTTTCTTT
CASSLAGANTEAFF
>TRBV9|NA|few|TRBJ2-5
TGTGCCAGCAGCGTAGCGGCTGGGGAAAGCGGACAAGAGACCCAGTACTTC
CASSVAAGESGQETQYF
>TRBV5-1|NA|many|TRBJ2-2
TGCGCCAGCAGCTTGGGTGCTAGGAACACCGGGGAGCTGTTTTTT
CASSLGARNTGELFF